Below are 17 T cell receptor beta chains sequenced from a single sample in a study of cytotoxic CD8 clonotypes in ibrutinib-treated CLL. The table came from immunoSEQ multiplex PCR; TCRdb's copy has only in-frame clones and leaves some out. Of roughly 250,000 clones listed, 60% to 75% are singletons. The sequences come from PBMCs, collected after 24 months of ibrutinib treatment. Receptors originate from a human donor with chronic lymphocytic leukemia.

The chain has TRBV29-1 and TRBJ2-1, with 14 bases lining up with TRBD2. The CDR3 spans 12 residues. Germline V CDR1 and CDR2: SQVTM, ANQGSEA. The CDR3 spells CCKTSGRAEQFF. The CDR3 region has the DNA TGCTGCAAGACTAGCGGGAGGGCTGAGCAGTTCTTC.

The chain recombines TRBV6-1 with TRBJ2-1; the match to TRBD2 covers 9 bases. V was pared by 3 bases and J by 2 bases, with 5 bases of the junction left unmatched. CDR3 size: 16 residues. CDR1 and CDR2 (germline): MNHNS, SASEGT. The CDR3: CASSEGAGGPYNEQFF. For the CDR3, the DNA is TGTGCCAGCAGTGAGGGAGCGGGAGGACCCTACAATGAGCAGTTCTTC.

The rearrangement links TRBV12-5 to TRBJ2-7; D gene uncertain. V lost 3 bases and J lost 3, with 9 bases in between. This CDR3 region has 13 residues. Germline V lookup: CDR1 LGHNT, CDR2 FRNRAP. The CDR3 DNA reads TGTGCTAGTGGTTTCGGGCTACGCTACGAGCAGTACTTC. It specifies CASGFGLRYEQYF.

The V call is TRBV28, the J call TRBJ1-4; TRBD1 aligns across 7 bases. The CDR3 loop spans 14 amino acids. V lost 8 bases to trimming and J lost 12 bases; unmatched junction nucleotides: 15. Germline V gene lookup returns CDR1 MDHEN and CDR2 SYDVKM. CDR3 in amino acids: CASQSGGTRLQLFF. As DNA, the CDR3 is TGTGCCAGCCAGTCAGGGGGGACCCGGTTGCAACTGTTTTTT.

In its sample, this clone was seen once. The chain links TRBV19 to TRBJ1-2; TRBD1 agrees at 9 bases. The germline CDR1 and CDR2 sequences are LNHDA and SQIVND (reference sequence). With 4 bases clipped from V and 4 bases from J, the junction kept 4 bases outside the gene matches. The CDR3 runs to 14 residues. CDR3 DNA: TGTGCCAGTAGTAGGGACAGGGCCCTCTATGGCTACACCTTC. Protein: CASSRDRALYGYTF.

V and J are TRBV19 and TRBJ1-4; D ambiguous. CDR1 and CDR2 from the germline V gene are LNHDA and SQIVND (reference sequence). The V gene lost 1 base and the J gene lost 8 bases, with 5 bases spanning the gap. This CDR3 has 12 residues. CDR3 sequence (DNA): TGTGCCAGTAGTATAGCGGGAGAAAAACTGTTTTTT. It is translated as CASSIAGEKLFF.

The chain is built from TRBV5-1 and TRBJ1-2; D possibly corresponds to TRBD1 (5 bases). This CDR3 has 16 residues. CDR1 and CDR2 from the germline V gene are SGHRS and YFSETQ. The V end was cut by 3 bases, the J end by 6 bases, with 21 bases between. CDR3 amino acids: CASSWYNTGARDGYTF. Written as DNA, the CDR3 is TGCGCCAGCAGCTGGTATAACACCGGGGCGAGGGATGGCTACACCTTC.

The rearrangement joins TRBV9 to TRBJ2-1; 11 bases agree with TRBD2. The V gene's germline CDR1 is SGDLS and CDR2 YYNGEE. Trimming at V came to 6 bases and at J to 4 bases, leaving 6 bases not matched to a gene. The CDR3 has 15 residues. CDR3 DNA sequence: TGTGCCAGCACTGTAGCGGGAGGGGCGTACAATGAGCAGTTCTTC. Translation gives CASTVAGGAYNEQFF.

V is TRBV19 and J is TRBJ1-1; D gene unclear. V lost 3 bases to trimming and J lost 1 base, with 6 bases between them. Germline-derived CDR1 and CDR2 are LNHDA and SQIVND (reference sequence). The CDR3 spans 13 residues. The CDR3 reads CASSIVPNTEAFF. The CDR3 DNA is TGTGCCAGTAGTATTGTACCGAACACTGAAGCTTTCTTT. Supplemented by reference TRBV19 and TRBJ1-1, the full variable domain reads DGGITQSPKYLFRKEGQNVTLSCEQNLNHDAMYWYRQDPGQGLRLIYYSQIVNDFQKGDIAEGYSVSREKKESFPLTVTSAQKNPTAFYLCASSIVPNTEAFFGQGTRLTVV.

This clone has only a few counts. CDR3 in amino acids: CASSFDRIYGYTF. Written as DNA, the CDR3 is TGTGCCAGCAGCTTCGACAGAATCTATGGCTACACCTTC. The genes are TRBV11-1 and TRBJ1-2; D is perhaps TRBD1 (5 bases). The germline V gene has CDR1 SGHAT and CDR2 FQDESV (reference sequence). The CDR3 has 13 amino acids. Trimming shortened V by 3 bases and J by 4 bases, and 9 bases separated the two germline ends. Full variable domain (outside the CDR3, taken from reference TRBV11-1 and TRBJ1-2): EAEVAQSPRYKITEKSQAVAFWCDPISGHATLYWYRQILGQGPELLVQFQDESVVDDSQLPKDRFSAERLKGVDSTLKIQPAELGDSAMYLCASSFDRIYGYTFGSGTRLTVV.

This clone turned up a few times. V gene TRBV5-1 combines with J gene TRBJ2-2; D is uncertain. This CDR3 is built from 13 residues. Germline V gene lookup returns CDR1 SGHRS and CDR2 YFSETQ. V dropped 4 bases and J dropped 3 bases, with 7 bases sitting between them. For the CDR3, the DNA is TGCGCCAGCAGCCCTCAAGACACCGGGGAGCTGTTTTTT. This encodes CASSPQDTGELFF.

The chain recombines TRBV28 with TRBJ1-3, with a weak D call TRBD1 (6 bases). CDR1 and CDR2 (germline): MDHEN, SYDVKM. V was pared by 2 bases and J by 1 base, with 9 bases between. There are 15 residues in the CDR3. CDR3 loop: CASSLPQGSGNTIYF. The DNA of the CDR3 is TGTGCCAGCAGTTTACCTCAGGGGTCTGGAAACACCATATATTTT.

The sample holds a few counts of this clone. The genes are TRBV28 and TRBJ1-5; 7 positions agree with TRBD1. CDR3 length: 13 amino acids. V shed 7 bases and J 2 bases; nucleotides not matched to a gene: 2. The germline gives CDR1 MDHEN, CDR2 SYDVKM. The CDR3 loop is CASTQGGNQPQHF. Here the CDR3 DNA reads TGTGCCAGCACCCAGGGGGGCAATCAGCCCCAGCATTTT.

V usage is TRBV4-3 and J usage is TRBJ1-1; D is unclear. CDR3 length equals 13 residues. Trimming pared 2 bases from V and 0 bases from J, leaving 4 bases between. Germline V CDR1 and CDR2: LGHNA, YSLEER. The CDR3 loop reads CASSQTVNTEAFF. The DNA of the CDR3 is TGCGCCAGCAGCCAAACAGTGAACACTGAAGCTTTCTTT.

This clone appeared a single time. The rearrangement joins TRBV18 to TRBJ2-1, with unresolved D. Germline V gene data show CDR1 as KGHSH and CDR2 as LQKENI. CDR3 size: 13 residues. Between the trimmed V and J ends, which lost 3 bases and 8 bases, there was a span of 11 bases. The CDR3 loop is CASSPLRSDEQFF. CDR3 DNA sequence: TGTGCCAGCTCACCTCTCAGGTCGGATGAGCAGTTCTTC.

V usage is TRBV14 and J usage is TRBJ2-7; D ambiguous. CDR1 SGHDN and CDR2 FVKESK come from the germline V gene. Trimming took off 2 bases at V and 2 bases at J, with 7 bases between the two ends. This CDR3 has 13 amino acids. The CDR3 protein is CASSQSTPYEQYF. CDR3 DNA: TGTGCCAGCAGCCAATCGACACCCTACGAGCAGTACTTC.

V is TRBV6-5 and J is TRBJ2-7; 11 nucleotides agree with TRBD2. The CDR3 sequence is 15 residues long. CDR1 and CDR2 (germline): MNHEY, SVGAGI. V dropped 6 bases and J dropped 0; count of bases not matched to a gene: 4. In DNA, the CDR3 is TGTGCCAGCAGGTTCACTAGCGGGGGCTCCTACGAGCAGTACTTC. Its translation: CASRFTSGGSYEQYF.